The TCR beta chain under discussion was sequenced for a study of identifying expanded T cells in peripheral blood. Overall study findings and caveats: Across healthy donors, higher total template counts meant significantly greater roughly 2-week count variance. Technical replicates showed approximately 1.2 changed clones; approximately 2 weeks approximately 16; four weeks 19.

Trimming left V 2 bases short and J 6 bases short, with 17 bases between. This CDR3 has 15 amino acids. CDR1 is MNHEY and CDR2 is SMNVEV in the germline V gene (reference sequence). No infections or other immune events were documented during collection. TCRdb's copy holds only in-frame clones and misses some; the assay was immunoSEQ multiplex PCR. The sample has approximately 81,000 clones; roughly 84% are singletons. Worth noting for this clone: As yet, its antigen is unknown.

The source material was blood. J is TRBJ2-7 and V is TRBV27; D gene unclear. This sequence originates from a person between 18 and 75 years old in good health. The CDR3 is CASSLQPGPLGEQYF. The CDR3 coding sequence is TGTGCCAGCAGTTTACAGCCAGGACCCCTGGGCGAGCAGTACTTC.